This T cell receptor (beta chain) was recovered during a study of siplizumab effects on memory and regulatory T cells. The study's findings and limits: Proliferating siplizumab-culture Tregs lacked confirmation of suppressive function. A significant reduction in alloreactive sequences traceable to unstimulated CD4+ memory cells was produced by siplizumab.

Clones were sequenced by immunoSEQ multiplex PCR, and TCRdb holds only the in-frame ones, with some missing. The sample shows fewer than 120,000 clones, roughly 89% of them seen only once. This clone was observed a handful of times. Its antigen is not identified. This CDR3 contains 13 residues. Germline lookup yields CDR1 SGHNT and CDR2 YENEEA. V trimming: 5 bases; J trimming: 8 bases; junction bases outside the gene matches: 4. The clonotype comes from a human donor in good health. This chain links TRBV11-3 with TRBJ1-4, with 8 bases identical to TRBD1. The sample comprised CD4+ T cells sorted from blood. CDR3 nucleotide sequence: TGTGCCAGCAGCGTGAGGACAGGGGAAAAACTGTTTTTT. Amino acids: CASSVRTGEKLFF.